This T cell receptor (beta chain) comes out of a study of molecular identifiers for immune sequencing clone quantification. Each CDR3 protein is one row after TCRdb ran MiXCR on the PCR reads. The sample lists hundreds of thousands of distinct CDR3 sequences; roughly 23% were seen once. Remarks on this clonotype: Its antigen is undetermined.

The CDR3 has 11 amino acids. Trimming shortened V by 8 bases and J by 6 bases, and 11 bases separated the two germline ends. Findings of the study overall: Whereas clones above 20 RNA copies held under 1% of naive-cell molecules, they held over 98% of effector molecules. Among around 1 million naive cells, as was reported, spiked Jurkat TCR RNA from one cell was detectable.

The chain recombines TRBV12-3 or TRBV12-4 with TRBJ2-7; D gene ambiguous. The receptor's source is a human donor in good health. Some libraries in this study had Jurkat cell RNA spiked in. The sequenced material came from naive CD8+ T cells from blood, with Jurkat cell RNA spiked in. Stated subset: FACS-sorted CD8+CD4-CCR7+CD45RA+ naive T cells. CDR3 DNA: TGTGCCAGCGGTAGTATGGGCGAGCAGTACTTC. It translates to CASGSMGEQYF.